A selection of T cell receptor beta chains follows, all from one sample in a study of blood T cell repertoires in COVID-19. Data came from immunoSEQ multiplex PCR; TCRdb stores just in-frame clones and leaves some out. The sample includes approximately 240,000 clones, 82% of them seen just once. The material sequenced was peripheral blood. All receptors derive from a woman aged 80 or older with active or convalescent COVID-19. CDR3s include the opening cysteine and the closing phenylalanine or tryptophan. Fields, in order: J gene, V gene, CDR3 length, D gene, clone size, CDR3 DNA, CDR3 protein. D genes are given only for firm matches. Size tells how often a clone was seen (once, few, many) or the class of an expanded clone, and some rows leave it out.

>TRBJ2-7|TRBV28|14|TRBD1|.
TGTGCCAGCACCAGGACAGGCCGAACCTACGAGCAGTACTTC
CASTRTGRTYEQYF
>TRBJ1-2|TRBV28|14|.|.
TGTGCCAGCAGTTTACTTGGGCAGAAGTATGGCTACACCTTC
CASSLLGQKYGYTF
>TRBJ2-7|TRBV2|15|TRBD2|.
TGTGCCAGCAGACATAGACTAGCGGGATCCTACGAGCAGTACTTC
CASRHRLAGSYEQYF
>TRBJ1-2|TRBV29-1|14|.|.
TGCAGCGTTGAAGGATCGGACAACCACTATGGCTACACCTTC
CSVEGSDNHYGYTF
>TRBJ2-5|TRBV5-4|14|TRBD1|.
TGTGCCAGCAGCACTAGGACAGGGGGCGAGACCCAGTACTTC
CASSTRTGGETQYF
>TRBJ2-1|TRBV30|14|TRBD2|.
TGTGCCTGGACGGCGCGGGAGGGTGCGGGTGAGCAGTTCTTC
CAWTAREGAGEQFF
>TRBJ1-5|TRBV19|19|TRBD1|.
TGTGCCAGTAGTATAGTTCTGGGGACAGGACAACATAGCAATCAGCCCCAGCATTTT
CASSIVLGTGQHSNQPQHF
>TRBJ2-2|TRBV7-2|16|TRBD2|.
TGTGCCAGCAGCTTAGTGCCTAGCGGAAACACCGGGGAGCTGTTTTTT
CASSLVPSGNTGELFF
>TRBJ1-6|TRBV19|15|TRBD1|.
TGTGCCAGTAGTTTAACCCGGGACAGCAATTCACCCCTCCACTTT
CASSLTRDSNSPLHF
>TRBJ2-7|TRBV5-6|16|TRBD2|.
TGTGCCAGCAGCTGGGGGCCGCTAGCGGGGCCCTACGAGCAGTACTTC
CASSWGPLAGPYEQYF
>TRBJ1-6|TRBV5-1|15|TRBD1|.
TGCGCCAGCAGCGTACAGGGGCGGGAGGATTCACCCCTCCACTTT
CASSVQGREDSPLHF
>TRBJ1-1|TRBV14|14|.|few
TGTGCCAGCAGCCAAGTAAAGGTGGCGGCTGAAGCTTTCTTT
CASSQVKVAAEAFF
>TRBJ2-5|TRBV19|16|TRBD2|.
TGTGCCACTAGGACTAGCGGGAGCTATGACCAAGAGACCCAGTACTTC
CATRTSGSYDQETQYF
>TRBJ1-1|TRBV3-1/TRBV3-2|15|.|few
TGTGCCAGCAGCCCGTGGACCATTCAGGGCACTGAAGCTTTCTTT
CASSPWTIQGTEAFF
>TRBJ1-2|TRBV20-1|14|.|.
TGCAGTGCTAGTTTGGAGGCGACTAACTATGGCTACACCTTC
CSASLEATNYGYTF
>TRBJ1-2|TRBV7-8|14|.|.
TGTGCCAGCAGCTTAGGCAGAACTAACTATGGCTACACCTTC
CASSLGRTNYGYTF
>TRBJ1-1|TRBV5-1|15|.|.
TGCGCCAGCAGCCCAGGGGACCCAGAACAGACTGAAGCTTTCTTT
CASSPGDPEQTEAFF
>TRBJ2-1|TRBV27|13|TRBD2|.
TGTGCCAGCAGCGGGAGGGCCTACAATGAGCAGTTCTTC
CASSGRAYNEQFF
>TRBJ1-1|TRBV5-5|12|TRBD1|.
TGTGCCAGCAGCTTGTCAGGGGGCCGAGCTTTCTTT
CASSLSGGRAFF
>TRBJ2-7|TRBV30|15|TRBD2|.
TGTGCCTGGAGTCCCCGCCAGCGGGGCACCTACGAGCAGTACTTC
CAWSPRQRGTYEQYF
>TRBJ2-1|TRBV27|17|.|.
TGTGCCAGCAGTCCATACCGACAGAGACCCTCCTACAATGAGCAGTTCTTC
CASSPYRQRPSYNEQFF
>TRBJ2-1|TRBV19|17|TRBD2|.
TGTGCCAGTAACCAAGCGGGAGGGCCTTTGCCGATCGGGGAGCAGTTCTTC
CASNQAGGPLPIGEQFF
>TRBJ2-6|TRBV5-4|18|TRBD1|.
TGTGCCAGCATCCGCGACAGGGCGAATGTTGCTGGGGCCAACGTCCTGACTTTC
CASIRDRANVAGANVLTF
>TRBJ2-1|TRBV2|14|TRBD1|.
TGTGCCAGCACTTGGACAGGGCGAAGCAATGAGCAGTTCTTC
CASTWTGRSNEQFF
>TRBJ1-4|TRBV27|14|.|few
TGTGCCAGCAGCTCGACATCAACTAATGAAAAACTGTTTTTT
CASSSTSTNEKLFF
>TRBJ2-1|TRBV28|15|TRBD2|few
TGTGCCAGCAGCCCATTGACTAGCGCCTACAATGAGCAGTTCTTC
CASSPLTSAYNEQFF